This TCR beta chain derives from a study of T cells after yellow fever vaccination. Study conclusions and caveats: The CD4 compartment and the CD8 compartment contained a small share of clonotypes in common.

This clonotype was recorded at least ten times. Its antigen is not identified. The CDR3 totals 14 residues. V was pared by 0 bases and J by 0 bases, with 7 bases between. CDR1 is SGHRS, CDR2 YFSETQ, per germline. A 5'RACE template-switching step, the method used to make TCR cDNA, added a universal primer site and UMIs. From the 5' RACE reads, TCRdb called clonotypes with MiXCR, one entry per CDR3 protein. The sample gives 200,000 to 300,000 distinct CDR3 sequences, around 6.7% of which show up once; approximately 0.99% is in the top ten. Sequenced here: CD4+ T cells sorted from PBMCs, sampled on the day of the yellow fever booster vaccination. The V and J genes are TRBV5-1 and TRBJ2-7, with D possibly being TRBD2 (6 bases). The receptor comes from a man aged 25-45 years who received the YFV17D yellow fever vaccine. The CDR3 sequence: CASSLAGVSYEQYF. In DNA, the CDR3 is TGCGCCAGCAGCTTGGCGGGGGTCTCCTACGAGCAGTACTTC.